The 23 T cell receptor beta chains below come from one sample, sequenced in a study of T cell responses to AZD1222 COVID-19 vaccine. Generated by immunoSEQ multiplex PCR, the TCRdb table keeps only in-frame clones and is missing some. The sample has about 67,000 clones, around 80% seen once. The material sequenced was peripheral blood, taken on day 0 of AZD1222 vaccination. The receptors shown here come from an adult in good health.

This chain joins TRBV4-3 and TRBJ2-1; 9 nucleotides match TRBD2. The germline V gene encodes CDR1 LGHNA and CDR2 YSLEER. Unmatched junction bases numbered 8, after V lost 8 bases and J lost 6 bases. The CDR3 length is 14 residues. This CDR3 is CASGEAGGVNEQFF. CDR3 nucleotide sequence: TGCGCCAGCGGCGAAGCGGGGGGTGTCAATGAGCAGTTCTTC.

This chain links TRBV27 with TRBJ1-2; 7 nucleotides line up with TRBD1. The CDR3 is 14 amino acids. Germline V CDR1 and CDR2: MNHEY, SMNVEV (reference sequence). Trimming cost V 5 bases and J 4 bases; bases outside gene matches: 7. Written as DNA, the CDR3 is TGTGCCAGCAGTCCGACCCAGGGGGTCTATGGCTACACCTTC. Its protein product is CASSPTQGVYGYTF.

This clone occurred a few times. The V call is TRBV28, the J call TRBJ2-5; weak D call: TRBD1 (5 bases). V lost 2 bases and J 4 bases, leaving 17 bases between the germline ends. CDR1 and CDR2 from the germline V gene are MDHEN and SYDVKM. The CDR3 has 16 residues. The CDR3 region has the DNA TGTGCCAGCAGTTTAATCCCCTCCAGCAGGGTAGAGACCCAGTACTTC. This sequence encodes CASSLIPSSRVETQYF.

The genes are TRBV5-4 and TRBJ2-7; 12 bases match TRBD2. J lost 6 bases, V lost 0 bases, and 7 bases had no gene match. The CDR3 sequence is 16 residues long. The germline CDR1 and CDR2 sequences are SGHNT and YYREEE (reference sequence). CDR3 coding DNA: TGTGCCAGCAGCTTGGGGCTAGCGGGGGGGCAGGCCGAGCAGTACTTC. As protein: CASSLGLAGGQAEQYF.

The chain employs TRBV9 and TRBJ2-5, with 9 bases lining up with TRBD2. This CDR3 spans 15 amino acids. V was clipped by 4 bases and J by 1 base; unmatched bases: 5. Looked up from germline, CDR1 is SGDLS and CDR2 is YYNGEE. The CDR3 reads CASSLSGGIQETQYF. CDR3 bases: TGTGCCAGCAGCTTGAGCGGGGGGATCCAAGAGACCCAGTACTTC.

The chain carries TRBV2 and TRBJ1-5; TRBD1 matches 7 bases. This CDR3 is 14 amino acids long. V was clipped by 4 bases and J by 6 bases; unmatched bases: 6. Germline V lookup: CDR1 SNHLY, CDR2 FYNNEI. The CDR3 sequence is CASSVEGAIQPQHF. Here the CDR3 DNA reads TGTGCCAGCAGTGTGGAGGGGGCTATTCAGCCCCAGCATTTT.

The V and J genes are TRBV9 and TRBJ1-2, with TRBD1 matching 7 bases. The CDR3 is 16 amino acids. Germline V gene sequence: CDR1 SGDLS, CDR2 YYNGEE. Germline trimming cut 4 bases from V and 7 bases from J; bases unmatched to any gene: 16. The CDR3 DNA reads TGTGCCAGCAGCCCCCCTCCGGGACAGACTTATCTTGGCTACACCTTC. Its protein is CASSPPPGQTYLGYTF.

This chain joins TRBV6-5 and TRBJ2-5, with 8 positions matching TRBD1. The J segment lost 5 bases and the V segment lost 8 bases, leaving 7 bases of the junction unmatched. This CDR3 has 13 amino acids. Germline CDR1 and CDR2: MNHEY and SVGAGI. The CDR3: CASAQGARETQYF. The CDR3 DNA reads TGTGCCAGCGCGCAGGGGGCTCGTGAGACCCAGTACTTC.

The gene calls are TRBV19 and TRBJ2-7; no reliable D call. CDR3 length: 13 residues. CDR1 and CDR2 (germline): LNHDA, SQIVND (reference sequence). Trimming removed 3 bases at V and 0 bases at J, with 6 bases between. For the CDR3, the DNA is TGTGCCAGTAGTATTAAGGTCTCCTACGAGCAGTACTTC. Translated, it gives CASSIKVSYEQYF. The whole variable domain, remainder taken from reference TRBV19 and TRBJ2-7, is DGGITQSPKYLFRKEGQNVTLSCEQNLNHDAMYWYRQDPGQGLRLIYYSQIVNDFQKGDIAEGYSVSREKKESFPLTVTSAQKNPTAFYLCASSIKVSYEQYFGPGTRLTVT.

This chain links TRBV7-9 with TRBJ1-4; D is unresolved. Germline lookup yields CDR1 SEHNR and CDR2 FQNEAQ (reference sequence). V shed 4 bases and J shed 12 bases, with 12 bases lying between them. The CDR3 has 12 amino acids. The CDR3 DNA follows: TGTGCCAGCAGCTACCCTCCCCCGGAACTGTTTTTT. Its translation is CASSYPPPELFF.

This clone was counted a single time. The DNA for the CDR3 is TGTGCCAGCAGGCGACTGCCCCTCACAGATACGCAGTATTTT. It codes for CASRRLPLTDTQYF. The chain joins TRBV6-5 to TRBJ2-3; D is undetermined. This CDR3 has 14 amino acids. Germline CDR1 and CDR2: MNHEY and SVGAGI. V was trimmed by 6 bases and J by 2 bases, leaving 12 bases between them.

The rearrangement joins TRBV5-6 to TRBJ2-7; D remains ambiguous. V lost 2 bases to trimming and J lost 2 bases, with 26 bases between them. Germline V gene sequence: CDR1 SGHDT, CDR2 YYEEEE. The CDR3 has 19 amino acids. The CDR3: CASSLGALIGSPTTYEQYF. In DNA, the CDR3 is TGTGCCAGCAGCTTAGGTGCCCTCATCGGGTCCCCCACCACCTACGAGCAGTACTTC.

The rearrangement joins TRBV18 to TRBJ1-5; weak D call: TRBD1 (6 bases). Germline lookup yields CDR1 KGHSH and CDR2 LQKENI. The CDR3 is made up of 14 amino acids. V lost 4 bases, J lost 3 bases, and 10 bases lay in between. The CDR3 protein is CASSHGQNNQPQHF. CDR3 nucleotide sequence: TGTGCCAGCTCACACGGACAGAACAATCAGCCCCAGCATTTT.

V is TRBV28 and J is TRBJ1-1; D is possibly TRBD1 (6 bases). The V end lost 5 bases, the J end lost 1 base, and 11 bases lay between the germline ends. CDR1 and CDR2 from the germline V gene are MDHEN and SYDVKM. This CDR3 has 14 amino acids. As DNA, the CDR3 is TGTGCCAGCAGTACGGAGGGGGGGAACACTGAAGCTTTCTTT. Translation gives CASSTEGGNTEAFF.

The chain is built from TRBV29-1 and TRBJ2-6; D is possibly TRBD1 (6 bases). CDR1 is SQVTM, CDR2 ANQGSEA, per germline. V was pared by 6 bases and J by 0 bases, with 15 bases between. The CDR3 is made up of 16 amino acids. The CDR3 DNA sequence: TGCAGCGTCGCCCGGGACATCAACTCTGGGGCCAACGTCCTGACTTTC. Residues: CSVARDINSGANVLTF.

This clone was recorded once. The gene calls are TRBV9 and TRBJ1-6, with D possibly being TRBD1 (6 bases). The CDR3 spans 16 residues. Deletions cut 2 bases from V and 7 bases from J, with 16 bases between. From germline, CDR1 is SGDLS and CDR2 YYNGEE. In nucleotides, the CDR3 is TGTGCCAGCAGCGTCGCGTCCGGGACACAAAATTCACCCCTCCACTTT. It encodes CASSVASGTQNSPLHF.

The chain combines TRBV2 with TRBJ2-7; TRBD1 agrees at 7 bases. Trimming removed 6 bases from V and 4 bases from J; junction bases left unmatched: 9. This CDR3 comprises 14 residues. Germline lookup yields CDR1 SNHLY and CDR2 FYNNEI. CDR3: CASSLDRVGYEQYF. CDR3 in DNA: TGTGCCAGCAGCCTTGACAGGGTGGGATACGAGCAGTACTTC.

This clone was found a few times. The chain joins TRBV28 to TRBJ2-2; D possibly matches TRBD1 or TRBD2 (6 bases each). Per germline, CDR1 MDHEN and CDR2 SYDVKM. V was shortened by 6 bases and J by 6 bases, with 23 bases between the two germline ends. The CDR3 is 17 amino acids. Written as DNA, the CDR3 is TGTGCCAGCAGCCCCCGGGGGCCGAGACTTGGGGCCGGGGAGCTGTTTTTT. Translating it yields CASSPRGPRLGAGELFF.

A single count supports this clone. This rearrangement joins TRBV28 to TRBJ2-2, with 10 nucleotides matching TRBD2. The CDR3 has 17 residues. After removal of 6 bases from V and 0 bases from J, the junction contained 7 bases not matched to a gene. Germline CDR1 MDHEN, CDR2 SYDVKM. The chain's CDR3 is CASSHSGGLSNTGELFF. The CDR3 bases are TGTGCCAGCAGCCATAGCGGGGGGCTCTCGAACACCGGGGAGCTGTTTTTT.

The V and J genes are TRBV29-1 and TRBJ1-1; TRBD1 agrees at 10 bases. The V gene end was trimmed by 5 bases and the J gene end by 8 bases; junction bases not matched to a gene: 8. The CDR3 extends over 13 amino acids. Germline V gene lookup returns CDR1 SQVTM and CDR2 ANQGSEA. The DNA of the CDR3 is TGCAGCGTTTCACTGACAGGGGGCTACGAAGCTTTCTTT. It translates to CSVSLTGGYEAFF. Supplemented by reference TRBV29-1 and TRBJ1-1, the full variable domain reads SAVISQKPSRDICQRGTSLTIQCQVDSQVTMMFWYRQQPGQSLTLIATANQGSEATYESGFVIDKFPISRPNLTFSTLTVSNMSPEDSSIYLCSVSLTGGYEAFFGQGTRLTVV.

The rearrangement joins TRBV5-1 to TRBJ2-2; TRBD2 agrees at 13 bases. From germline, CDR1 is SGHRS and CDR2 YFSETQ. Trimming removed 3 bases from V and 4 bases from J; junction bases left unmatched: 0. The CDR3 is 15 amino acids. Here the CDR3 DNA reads TGCGCCAGCAGCTGGACTAGCGGGGGCACCGGGGAGCTGTTTTTT. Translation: CASSWTSGGTGELFF.

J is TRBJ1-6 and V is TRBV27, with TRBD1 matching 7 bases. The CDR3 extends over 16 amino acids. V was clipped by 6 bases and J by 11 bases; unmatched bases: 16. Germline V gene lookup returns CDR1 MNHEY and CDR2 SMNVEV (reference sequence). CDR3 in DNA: TGTGCCAGCAGACCAGGGGGACTTATCCTAATCCCACCCCTCCACTTT. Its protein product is CASRPGGLILIPPLHF.

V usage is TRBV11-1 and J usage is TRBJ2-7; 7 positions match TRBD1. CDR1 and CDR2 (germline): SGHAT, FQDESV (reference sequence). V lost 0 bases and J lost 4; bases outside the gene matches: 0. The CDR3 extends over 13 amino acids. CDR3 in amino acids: CASSLARGYEQYF. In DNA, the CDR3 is TGTGCCAGCAGCTTAGCCAGGGGGTACGAGCAGTACTTC.